The 16 T cell receptor beta chains below all came from one sample that was sequenced in a study of neoadjuvant anti-PD-1 for oral cavity cancer. The method was immunoSEQ multiplex PCR; TCRdb's version includes in-frame clones alone and lacks a portion of them. The repertoire includes about 61,000 clones, around four fifths of them detected once, and 2.5% to 3% sits in the top ten. The sequencing used PBMCs, collected before nivolumab (anti-PD-1) treatment. The receptors were sampled from a person aged 40 to 85 with oral cavity squamous cell carcinoma.

The chain couples TRBV29-1 to TRBJ1-4, with 7 bases that match TRBD1. There are 13 residues in the CDR3. CDR1 is SQVTM and CDR2 is ANQGSEA in the germline V gene. After removal of 6 bases from V and 4 bases from J, the junction contained 5 bases not matched to a gene. Here the CDR3 reads CSVPGQFNEKLFF. DNA of the CDR3: TGCAGCGTCCCGGGACAGTTTAATGAAAAACTGTTTTTT. Using reference TRBV29-1 and TRBJ1-4 for the parts outside the CDR3, the full variable domain is SAVISQKPSRDICQRGTSLTIQCQVDSQVTMMFWYRQQPGQSLTLIATANQGSEATYESGFVIDKFPISRPNLTFSTLTVSNMSPEDSSIYLCSVPGQFNEKLFFGSGTQLSVL.

V gene TRBV19 combines with J gene TRBJ1-2; weak D call: TRBD1 (6 bases). The germline V gene has CDR1 LNHDA and CDR2 SQIVND (reference sequence). V was trimmed by 0 bases and J by 2 bases, leaving 13 bases between them. The CDR3 consists of 16 residues. The CDR3 sequence: CASSIDPRQVNYGYTF. CDR3 nucleotides: TGTGCCAGTAGTATAGATCCTCGACAGGTAAACTATGGCTACACCTTC.

This chain links TRBV11-2 with TRBJ2-3; 7 positions agree with TRBD2. The CDR3 sequence is 15 residues long. J was trimmed by 7 bases and V by 2 bases; bases with no gene match: 9. In germline, CDR1 is SGHAT, CDR2 FQNNGV. CDR3 nucleotide sequence: TGTGCCAGCAGCTTAACAACGGGGGGTATAAATACGCAGTATTTT. This codes for CASSLTTGGINTQYF.

The chain couples TRBV12-5 to TRBJ2-2, with D unresolved. Trimming pared 5 bases from V and 5 bases from J, leaving 6 bases between. The germline V gene has CDR1 LGHNT and CDR2 FRNRAP. This CDR3 is 12 amino acids long. This chain's CDR3 is CASGTLTGELFF. The CDR3 nucleotides read TGTGCTAGTGGTACTTTGACCGGGGAGCTGTTTTTT.

V usage is TRBV7-2 and J usage is TRBJ2-3, with 15 bases aligning to TRBD2. Germline V lookup: CDR1 SGHTA, CDR2 FQGNSA. Losses at the gene ends were 3 bases for V and 0 bases for J; bases not matched to a gene: 4. The CDR3 is made up of 18 amino acids. The CDR3: CASSFWTSGRASTDTQYF. Written as DNA, the CDR3 is TGTGCCAGCAGCTTTTGGACTAGCGGGAGGGCTAGCACAGATACGCAGTATTTT.

The table lists this clone with a count of one. This sequence joins TRBV29-1 and TRBJ1-1; maybe TRBD1 (5 bases). This CDR3 contains 12 residues. The germline CDR1 and CDR2 sequences are SQVTM and ANQGSEA. Trimming stripped 6 bases from V and 3 bases from J, with 11 bases between. The CDR3 protein is CSVGGWDTEAFF. The CDR3, as DNA: TGCAGCGTCGGGGGTTGGGACACTGAAGCTTTCTTT.

This sequence joins TRBV9 and TRBJ2-4; D possibly corresponds to TRBD2 (5 bases). The germline V gene encodes CDR1 SGDLS and CDR2 YYNGEE. Trimming left V 5 bases short and J 0 bases short, with 9 bases between. The CDR3 sequence is 14 residues long. This chain's CDR3 is CASSPTRAKNIQYF. CDR3 bases: TGTGCCAGCAGTCCTACTAGAGCCAAAAACATTCAGTACTTC.

This clone was counted a single time. This rearrangement joins TRBV5-1 to TRBJ1-6, with a weak D call TRBD1 (6 bases). V lost 4 bases and J 5 bases, leaving 16 bases between the germline ends. This CDR3 is built from 16 residues. Per the germline V gene, CDR1 is SGHRS and CDR2 is YFSETQ. The CDR3 DNA reads TGCGCCAGCAGCCTTTACAGACAGGCGAATAATTCACCCCTCCACTTT. Translated, it gives CASSLYRQANNSPLHF.

The chain employs TRBV9 and TRBJ1-5; TRBD1 matches at 8 bases. CDR3 length: 14 residues. In germline, CDR1 is SGDLS, CDR2 YYNGEE. After removal of 2 bases from V and 5 bases from J, the junction contained 3 bases not matched to a gene. The CDR3 DNA reads as TGTGCCAGCAGCGTGGGGACAGGCTATCAGCCCCAGCATTTT. Protein: CASSVGTGYQPQHF.

V gene TRBV7-6 combines with J gene TRBJ2-1; possible D gene TRBD2, 5 bases. The germline CDR1 and CDR2 sequences are SGHVS and FNYEAQ. The CDR3 length is 14 residues. Trimming cost V 5 bases and J 4 bases, with 12 bases left between them. The CDR3 spells CASSPNTGYNEQFF. The CDR3 DNA reads TGTGCCAGCAGCCCGAACACGGGATACAATGAGCAGTTCTTC.

This clone was seen a few times. The rearrangement joins TRBV10-1 to TRBJ1-1, with D unclear. The CDR3 consists of 16 residues. CDR1 and CDR2 from the germline V gene are WNHNN and SYGVQD (reference sequence). Trimming removed 0 bases at V and 1 base at J, with 12 bases between. The CDR3 DNA sequence: TGCGCCAGCAGTGAGTCAGGCTCCCCGGCGAACACTGAAGCTTTCTTT. It is translated as CASSESGSPANTEAFF.

This clone has just a few counts. The chain has TRBV6-1 and TRBJ1-6, with D possibly TRBD1 on 5 matching bases. Per germline, CDR1 MNHNS and CDR2 SASEGT. V was shortened by 6 bases and J by 4 bases, with 7 bases between the two germline ends. The CDR3 consists of 13 residues. The CDR3 region has the DNA TGTGCCAGCAGGGGGGAGTATAATTCACCCCTCCACTTT. It is translated as CASRGEYNSPLHF.

Here the CDR3 reads CASSLSSGSLHEQFF. In nucleotides, the CDR3 is TGCGCCAGCAGCTTATCTAGCGGGAGTCTCCATGAGCAGTTCTTC. This chain uses TRBV5-1 with TRBJ2-1; 10 bases align to TRBD2. Germline V gene lookup returns CDR1 SGHRS and CDR2 YFSETQ. Losses at the gene ends were 2 bases for V and 8 bases for J; bases not matched to a gene: 7. This CDR3 has 15 residues.

This chain joins TRBV27 and TRBJ1-2, with a weak D call TRBD1 (5 bases). Looked up from germline, CDR1 is MNHEY and CDR2 is SMNVEV (reference sequence). V was trimmed by 4 bases and J by 8 bases, leaving 11 bases between them. This CDR3 is built from 12 residues. In DNA form, the CDR3 reads TGTGCCAGCAGTTCAGGGTGGGCAGGCTACACCTTC. Translating gives CASSSGWAGYTF.

This clone was counted once. This sequence joins TRBV10-1 and TRBJ1-5; the D is unclear. CDR1 is WNHNN, CDR2 SYGVQD, per germline (reference sequence). Trimming pared 3 bases from V and 7 bases from J, leaving 13 bases between. This CDR3 contains 14 residues. The CDR3 spells CASSEWGVEQPQHF. CDR3 sequence (DNA): TGCGCCAGCAGTGAATGGGGAGTCGAGCAGCCCCAGCATTTT.

This clone was seen once. The chain links TRBV13 to TRBJ2-7; D is tentatively TRBD1 or TRBD2 (5 bases each). This CDR3 has 15 amino acids. Germline lookup yields CDR1 PRHDT and CDR2 FYEKMQ (reference sequence). The V and J ends lost 2 bases and 2 bases respectively, with 13 bases between them. The CDR3 spells CASSLRNRDPYEQYF. The CDR3 DNA is TGTGCCAGCAGCTTAAGGAATAGGGACCCCTACGAGCAGTACTTC.